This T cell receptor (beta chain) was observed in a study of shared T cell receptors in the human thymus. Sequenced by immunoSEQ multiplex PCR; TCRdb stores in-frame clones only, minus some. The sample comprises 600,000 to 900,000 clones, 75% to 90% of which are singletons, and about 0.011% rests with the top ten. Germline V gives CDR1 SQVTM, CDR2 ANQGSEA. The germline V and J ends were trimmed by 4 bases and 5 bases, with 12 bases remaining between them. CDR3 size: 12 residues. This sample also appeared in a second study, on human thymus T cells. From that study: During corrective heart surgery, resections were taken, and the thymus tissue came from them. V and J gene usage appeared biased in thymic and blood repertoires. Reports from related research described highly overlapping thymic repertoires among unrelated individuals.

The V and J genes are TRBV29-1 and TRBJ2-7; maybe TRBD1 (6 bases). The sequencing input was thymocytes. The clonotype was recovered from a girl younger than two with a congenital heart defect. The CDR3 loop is CSVAVAGDEQYF. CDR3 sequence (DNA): TGCAGCGTTGCAGTGGCAGGGGACGAGCAGTACTTC.